Below, 32 T cell receptor beta chains from the same sample are listed, as sequenced in a study of blood T cell repertoires in COVID-19. Libraries were prepared by immunoSEQ multiplex PCR; TCRdb keeps only in-frame clonotypes and omits some of them. This table holds 150,000 to 200,000 clones, 80% to 90% found once. Sequencing used PBMCs or T cells enriched from blood (not recorded which). Receptor source: a woman between 45 and 65 years old who had recovered from COVID-19.

This chain uses TRBV27 with TRBJ2-3; the match to TRBD1 covers 7 bases. V lost 3 bases and J lost 2; bases outside the gene matches: 5. The CDR3 consists of 15 residues. Germline values: CDR1 MNHEY, CDR2 SMNVEV (reference sequence). In DNA form, the CDR3 reads TGTGCCAGCAGTTTGTTGGGACAGATCACAGATACGCAGTATTTT. Protein sequence: CASSLLGQITDTQYF.

The chain is built from TRBV4-1 and TRBJ1-2; 7 nucleotides align to TRBD1. Germline V gives CDR1 MGHRA, CDR2 YSYEKL. The ends lost 4 bases at V and 2 bases at J; junction bases unmatched: 4. The CDR3 spans 14 residues. CDR3 region: CASSRGQENYGYTF. The CDR3 DNA is TGCGCCAGCAGCCGTGGACAGGAAAACTATGGCTACACCTTC.

The chain couples TRBV6-6 to TRBJ2-7, with 9 bases identical to TRBD2. The length of the CDR3 is 14 residues. Trimming took 7 bases from V and 6 from J; bases not matched to a gene: 10. CDR1 MNHNY and CDR2 SVGAGI come from the germline V gene (reference sequence). The CDR3 DNA reads TGTGCCAGCAAAAAGCGGGGGGTAGAGGTCGAGCAGTACTTC. Amino acids: CASKKRGVEVEQYF.

The table lists this clone with a count of one. The chain links TRBV3-1 (or the pseudogene TRBV3-2) to TRBJ1-6; D is unresolved. With 1 base removed from V and 8 bases from J, the gap between germline ends came to 6 bases. CDR3 length: 13 amino acids. Germline CDR1 reads LGHDT; CDR2 reads YNNKEL (reference sequence). The CDR3 loop reads CASSQARDSPLHF. The CDR3 DNA is TGTGCCAGCAGCCAAGCCCGGGATTCACCCCTCCACTTT.

The chain uses TRBV19 and TRBJ1-1, with 7 positions matching TRBD1. Germline V gene data show CDR1 as LNHDA and CDR2 as SQIVND (reference sequence). Trimming cost V 5 bases and J 0 bases; bases outside gene matches: 3. This CDR3 contains 14 residues. The DNA of the CDR3 is TGTGCCAGTAGTCGACAGGGTGTGAACACTGAAGCTTTCTTT. It specifies CASSRQGVNTEAFF.

This rearrangement joins TRBV5-5 to TRBJ2-5, with 8 bases lining up with TRBD1. Germline trimming cut 2 bases from V and 4 bases from J; bases unmatched to any gene: 7. The CDR3 has 15 residues. Germline V lookup: CDR1 SGHKS, CDR2 YYEKEE (reference sequence). Here the CDR3 DNA reads TGTGCCAGCAGCTTACAGGGGGTCGGGGTAGAGACCCAGTACTTC. It codes for CASSLQGVGVETQYF.

The DNA for the CDR3 is TGTGCCAGCAGTTCCACCGGGACAGGGGTTGAAAAACTGTTTTTT. This translates into CASSSTGTGVEKLFF. The V gene is TRBV28, the J gene TRBJ1-4; 10 bases align to TRBD1. Looked up from germline, CDR1 is MDHEN and CDR2 is SYDVKM. The V segment lost 4 bases and the J segment 7 bases; nucleotides outside the gene matches: 6. This CDR3 is 15 amino acids long.

This clone was seen a few times. This sequence joins TRBV3-1 (or the pseudogene TRBV3-2) and TRBJ1-6; D is possibly TRBD1 (5 bases). V lost 2 bases and J lost 4, with 9 bases in between. Germline assignment: CDR1 LGHDT and CDR2 YNNKEL (reference sequence). The CDR3 spans 15 residues. The CDR3 here is CASSQLGGYNSPLHF. CDR3 sequence (DNA): TGTGCCAGCAGCCAATTGGGGGGGTATAATTCACCCCTCCACTTT.

This chain connects TRBV27 to TRBJ2-7; 12 nucleotides line up with TRBD2. This CDR3 has 14 residues. The germline CDR1 and CDR2 sequences are MNHEY and SMNVEV (reference sequence). V gave up 10 bases and J gave up 6 bases; unmatched junction bases: 10. CDR3 DNA sequence: TGTGCCACCAAGACAGGGGGACTAGCGGGCGAGCAGTACTTC. Its protein is CATKTGGLAGEQYF.

The chain recombines TRBV6-1 with TRBJ1-3, with 10 bases lining up with TRBD1. With V trimmed by 4 bases and J by 0 bases, 6 bases remained unmatched. This CDR3 comprises 17 residues. Germline V gives CDR1 MNHNS, CDR2 SASEGT. The CDR3 sequence: CASSGSRTGGSGNTIYF. In DNA form, the CDR3 reads TGTGCCAGCAGTGGTTCCCGGACAGGGGGCTCTGGAAACACCATATATTTT.

This clone has a single count. J is TRBJ2-1 and V is TRBV19, with 7 nucleotides matching TRBD1. The CDR3 has 15 amino acids. V lost 1 base to trimming and J lost 3 bases; unmatched junction nucleotides: 3. Looked up from germline, CDR1 is LNHDA and CDR2 is SQIVND (reference sequence). Here the CDR3 DNA reads TGTGCCAGTAGTATAGGGGGACAGAGCTACAATGAGCAGTTCTTC. Amino acid sequence: CASSIGGQSYNEQFF.

V usage is TRBV5-4 and J usage is TRBJ1-2; 10 bases line up with TRBD1. The ends lost 4 bases at V and 6 bases at J; junction bases unmatched: 9. The CDR3 covers 15 residues. Germline loops: CDR1 SGHNT, CDR2 YYREEE (reference sequence). CDR3 sequence reads: CASSPVTGGSHGYTF. The CDR3 DNA is TGTGCCAGCAGCCCCGTGACAGGGGGCTCCCATGGCTACACCTTC.

The J gene is TRBJ2-3, the V gene TRBV27, with 10 bases identical to TRBD1. The germline gives CDR1 MNHEY, CDR2 SMNVEV (reference sequence). This CDR3 is built from 16 residues. The ends lost 6 bases at V and 4 bases at J; junction bases unmatched: 10. CDR3 DNA: TGTGCCAGCAGACTAGGGGGACAGGGGCTCCCAGATACGCAGTATTTT. This gives the protein CASRLGGQGLPDTQYF.

This chain uses TRBV28 with TRBJ1-2; D not resolved. The V end was cut by 6 bases, the J end by 2 bases, with 10 bases between. Per germline, CDR1 MDHEN and CDR2 SYDVKM. The CDR3 length is 13 residues. CDR3 region: CASSRPQNYGYTF. CDR3 DNA sequence: TGTGCCAGCAGCAGGCCACAGAACTATGGCTACACCTTC.

Here the CDR3 DNA reads TGTGCCAGCAGTTACTTATCCTCCTCCTACAATCAGCCCCAGCATTTT. It yields the protein CASSYLSSSYNQPQHF. The chain recombines TRBV6-2 or TRBV6-3 with TRBJ1-5; no firm D call. The CDR3 has 16 residues. V dropped 1 base and J dropped 3 bases, with 13 bases sitting between them. From germline, CDR1 is MNHEY and CDR2 SVGEGT.

V and J are TRBV4-1 and TRBJ2-3, with 10 bases aligning to TRBD2. Germline V gene data show CDR1 as MGHRA and CDR2 as YSYEKL. The length of the CDR3 is 15 residues. With V trimmed by 3 bases and J by 6 bases, 6 bases remained unmatched. CDR3 protein: CASSHLAGVGDTQYF. As DNA, the CDR3 is TGCGCCAGCAGCCACCTAGCGGGAGTGGGTGATACGCAGTATTTT.

The chain combines TRBV7-2 with TRBJ1-2, with no clear D. V lost 2 bases to trimming and J lost 5 bases, with 9 bases between them. The CDR3 has 13 amino acids. Germline lookup yields CDR1 SGHTA and CDR2 FQGNSA. CDR3 sequence (DNA): TGTGCCAGCAGCTTACCCGGCGGTTATGGCTACACCTTC. It translates to CASSLPGGYGYTF. The full variable domain, rest sourced from reference TRBV7-2 and TRBJ1-2, is GAGVSQSPSNKVTEKGKDVELRCDPISGHTALYWYRQSLGQGLEFLIYFQGNSAPDKSGLPSDRFSAERTGGSVSTLTIQRTQQEDSAVYLCASSLPGGYGYTFGSGTRLTVV.

The chain recombines TRBV18 with TRBJ1-3, with TRBD1 identical over 7 bases. The germline V gene encodes CDR1 KGHSH and CDR2 LQKENI. The trim removed 5 bases at V and 2 bases at J, leaving 6 bases unmatched. The CDR3 spans 15 residues. For the CDR3, the DNA is TGTGCCAGCTCATCAATGACAGGGACTGGAAACACCATATATTTT. This encodes CASSSMTGTGNTIYF.

This clone was seen a handful of times. This chain joins TRBV11-3 and TRBJ2-5, with 11 bases that match TRBD2. CDR3 length equals 15 residues. The V gene's germline CDR1 is SGHNT and CDR2 YENEEA. The V segment lost 5 bases and the J segment 1 base; nucleotides outside the gene matches: 3. The CDR3 DNA reads as TGTGCCAGCAGCCAGGGACTAGCGGTCCAAGAGACCCAGTACTTC. Amino acids: CASSQGLAVQETQYF.

J is TRBJ2-7 and V is TRBV15; D not certain. Germline assignment: CDR1 LNHNV and CDR2 YYDKDF (reference sequence). The germline V and J ends were trimmed by 1 base and 3 bases, with 4 bases remaining between them. This CDR3 comprises 12 residues. CDR3 sequence: CATSRVGYEQYF. The DNA for the CDR3 is TGTGCCACCAGCAGAGTCGGCTACGAGCAGTACTTC. Full variable domain (missing parts from reference TRBV15 and TRBJ2-7): DAMVIQNPRYQVTQFGKPVTLSCSQTLNHNVMYWYQQKSSQAPKLLFHYYDKDFNNEADTPDNFQSRRPNTSFCFLDIRSPGLGDTAMYLCATSRVGYEQYFGPGTRLTVT.

This chain connects TRBV6-5 to TRBJ2-1; possible D gene TRBD1, 5 bases. CDR1 and CDR2 from the germline V gene are MNHEY and SVGAGI. The CDR3 totals 13 residues. V lost 0 bases and J lost 14, with 14 bases in between. The CDR3 DNA follows: TGTGCCAGCAGTTACTCCCCTAGGGGCGTTAAGTTCTTC. It codes for CASSYSPRGVKFF.

The rearrangement links TRBV7-9 to TRBJ1-2; D may be TRBD1 (5 bases). The CDR3 extends over 13 amino acids. Trimming removed 5 bases from V and 7 bases from J, with 14 bases in between. CDR1 SEHNR and CDR2 FQNEAQ come from the germline V gene (reference sequence). DNA of the CDR3: TGTGCCAGCAGCATATCAGGGTCGATTGGCTACACCTTC. This gives the protein CASSISGSIGYTF.

The rearrangement links TRBV28 to TRBJ2-2; D is possibly TRBD1 (5 bases). Trimming took 4 bases from V and 2 from J, leaving 11 bases between them. Germline V lookup: CDR1 MDHEN, CDR2 SYDVKM. CDR3 length: 15 amino acids. CDR3 protein: CASSWGQLNTGELFF. CDR3 sequence (DNA): TGTGCCAGCAGTTGGGGCCAACTAAACACCGGGGAGCTGTTTTTT.

A few counts support this clone. This sequence joins TRBV10-3 and TRBJ2-7; D is possibly TRBD2 (7 bases). From germline, CDR1 is ENHRY and CDR2 SYGVKD. The V and J ends lost 3 bases and 1 base respectively, with 10 bases between them. The CDR3 has 14 amino acids. CDR3 sequence: CAISEGGASYEQYF. CDR3 bases: TGTGCCATCAGTGAAGGGGGGGCTTCCTACGAGCAGTACTTC.

The V call is TRBV6-2 or TRBV6-3, the J call TRBJ2-2; a weak D match, TRBD2 (6 bases). The CDR3 consists of 15 residues. V was clipped by 6 bases and J by 1 base, with 12 bases between them. Germline V gene data show CDR1 as MNHEY and CDR2 as SVGEGT. The DNA of the CDR3 is TGTGCCAGCAGCGCCGGGACTTGGAACACCGGGGAGCTGTTTTTT. Residues: CASSAGTWNTGELFF.

The V and J genes are TRBV3-1 (or the pseudogene TRBV3-2) and TRBJ2-7; 8 bases match TRBD1. The ends lost 0 bases at V and 2 bases at J; junction bases unmatched: 9. CDR1 and CDR2 from the germline V gene are LGHDT and YNNKEL (reference sequence). CDR3 length equals 17 residues. The CDR3 region is CASSQEGCADRAYEQYF. The CDR3 region has the DNA TGTGCCAGCAGCCAAGAGGGGTGTGCGGACAGGGCCTACGAGCAGTACTTC.

In this sample, this clone turned up a few times. This chain connects TRBV7-9 to TRBJ1-6, with D possibly matching TRBD1 (5 bases). The ends were cut back, 4 bases at V and 8 bases at J, with 18 bases in the middle. From germline, CDR1 is SEHNR and CDR2 FQNEAQ (reference sequence). This CDR3 is built from 16 residues. The chain's CDR3 is CASSSSGTSRDSPLHF. CDR3 DNA: TGTGCCAGCAGCTCCTCCGGGACTTCGAGGGATTCACCCCTCCACTTT.

The chain couples TRBV19 to TRBJ2-1; possibly TRBD2 for D (6 bases). CDR1 and CDR2 (germline): LNHDA, SQIVND (reference sequence). Deletions cut 7 bases from V and 6 bases from J, with 13 bases between. The CDR3 loop spans 13 amino acids. The chain's CDR3 is CASKRGASNEQFF. The CDR3 nucleotides read TGTGCCAGTAAACGCGGGGCCTCCAATGAGCAGTTCTTC.

The chain combines TRBV5-1 with TRBJ2-1; weak D call: TRBD1 (6 bases). The V end was cut by 0 bases, the J end by 4 bases, with 14 bases between. The length of the CDR3 is 16 residues. The germline CDR1 and CDR2 sequences are SGHRS and YFSETQ. DNA of the CDR3: TGCGCCAGCAGCTTGGTTCTGGACAGACCTTACAATGAGCAGTTCTTC. It specifies CASSLVLDRPYNEQFF.

This clone was detected only once. V usage is TRBV6-5 and J usage is TRBJ1-1; TRBD1 agrees at 7 bases. The V and J ends lost 4 bases and 1 base, in that order; junction bases with no gene match: 3. The V gene's germline CDR1 is MNHEY and CDR2 SVGAGI. CDR3 length equals 14 residues. CDR3 nucleotides: TGTGCCAGCAGTTTATACAGGGGGAACACTGAAGCTTTCTTT. Its translation: CASSLYRGNTEAFF.

The chain couples TRBV5-1 to TRBJ2-5, with D unresolved. Looked up from germline, CDR1 is SGHRS and CDR2 is YFSETQ. With 0 bases removed from V and 2 bases from J, the gap between germline ends came to 8 bases. This CDR3 comprises 14 residues. The CDR3 region has the DNA TGCGCCAGCAGCTTGGAAACACCTCAAGAGACCCAGTACTTC. This encodes CASSLETPQETQYF. Looking up the rest from reference TRBV5-1 and TRBJ2-5 gives the full variable domain: KAGVTQTPRYLIKTRGQQVTLSCSPISGHRSVSWYQQTPGQGLQFLFEYFSETQRNKGNFPGRFSGRQFSNSRSEMNVSTLELGDSALYLCASSLETPQETQYFGPGTRLLVL.

The rearrangement uses TRBV9 and TRBJ1-1; 7 bases map to TRBD1. This CDR3 spans 16 amino acids. Germline assignment: CDR1 SGDLS and CDR2 YYNGEE. V gave up 4 bases and J gave up 2 bases; unmatched junction bases: 11. The DNA for the CDR3 is TGTGCCAGCAGCACGCACCGGGACAGCCTTAACACTGAAGCTTTCTTT. This sequence encodes CASSTHRDSLNTEAFF. The full variable domain, completed using reference TRBV9 and TRBJ1-1, is DSGVTQTPKHLITATGQRVTLRCSPRSGDLSVYWYQQSLDQGLQFLIQYYNGEERAKGNILERFSAQQFPDLHSELNLSSLELGDSALYFCASSTHRDSLNTEAFFGQGTRLTVV.